The clone carrying this T cell receptor beta chain was detected a few times. Clones were read by immunoSEQ multiplex PCR, and TCRdb kept only the in-frame ones, dropping some. The sample consists of 45,000 to 50,000 clones, roughly nine tenths of them appearing once. Germline lookup yields CDR1 SGHTA and CDR2 FQGNSA. The CDR3 consists of 18 residues. Trimming at V came to 5 bases and at J to 14 bases, leaving 23 bases not matched to a gene. The record originates from a study of T cell changes during pregnancy in multiple sclerosis. This sequence joins TRBV7-2 and TRBJ1-6; 8 nucleotides align to TRBD1. The sequencing here drew on CD4+ T cells from peripheral blood mononuclear cells, taken in the second trimester of pregnancy. This sequence was found in a female donor in good health, enrolled as a control in a pregnancy study. CDR3 in DNA: TGTGCCAGCAGCGGATTACCGGGACAGGCCTTCTTTGGGGTGACCCTCCACTTT. It specifies CASSGLPGQAFFGVTLHF.